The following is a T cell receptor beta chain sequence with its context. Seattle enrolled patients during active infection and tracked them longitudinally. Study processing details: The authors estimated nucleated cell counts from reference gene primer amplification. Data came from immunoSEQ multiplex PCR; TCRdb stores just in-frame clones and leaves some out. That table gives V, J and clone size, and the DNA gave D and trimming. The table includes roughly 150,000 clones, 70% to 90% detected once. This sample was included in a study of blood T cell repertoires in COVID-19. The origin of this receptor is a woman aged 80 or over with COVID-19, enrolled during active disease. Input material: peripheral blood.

In DNA, the CDR3 is TGTGCCATCAGTGCGCAGGACAGGGCCGCCGGGGAGCTGTTTTTT. The encoded protein is CAISAQDRAAGELFF. The genes are TRBV10-3 and TRBJ2-2; 8 bases match TRBD1. With 4 bases clipped from V and 6 bases from J, the junction kept 7 bases outside the gene matches. From germline, CDR1 is ENHRY and CDR2 SYGVKD. The CDR3 runs 15 residues.